The subject of this entry is one TCR beta chain. Per the germline V gene, CDR1 is ENHRY and CDR2 is SYGVKD. Trimming took off 3 bases at V and 0 bases at J, with 12 bases between the two ends. The CDR3 consists of 15 residues. The sample originates from a study of shared clonotypes between healthy human individuals. In the CD4+ fraction, cells were divided into CD45RA+ naive and CD45RA-negative memory subsets. The data were produced by immunoSEQ multiplex PCR, yet TCRdb's version contains in-frame clones alone and is incomplete. Here the sample spans over a million clones, around 95% being singletons.

The chain combines TRBV10-3 with TRBJ2-7; unclear D gene. The sample consisted of naive CD4+ T cells sorted from blood. Subset in this sample: CD45RA+ positively selected. This clonotype was sampled from a young man in good health. The CDR3, as DNA: TGTGCCATCAGTGAACAGATCTCCAGCTCCTACGAGCAGTACTTC. It encodes CAISEQISSSYEQYF.